Listed below are T cell receptor beta chains from one sample, sequenced in a study of multiple sclerosis patients with progressive multifocal leukoencephalopathy. Clones were read by immunoSEQ multiplex PCR, and TCRdb kept only the in-frame ones, dropping some. The data show roughly 32,000 clones, over 75% seen once. The sequences come from PBMCs, collected from a patient treated with natalizumab. These receptors came from a human donor with progressive multifocal leukoencephalopathy. The CDR3 runs from the conserved cysteine through the conserved F or W. Fields, in order: V gene, D gene, J gene, clone size, CDR3 DNA, CDR3 protein. The D gene is left open where the match is weak. Clone size, where shown, is once, few, many, or a class for clones that have expanded.

TRBV7-2	NA	TRBJ1-1	NA	TGTGCCAGCAGCTTAGTAGTCAAGAACACTGAAGCTTTCTTT	CASSLVVKNTEAFF
TRBV7-8	TRBD2	TRBJ2-1	NA	TGTGCCAGCAGCTTACAGCGGGAGCCATGGAATGAGCAGTTCTTC	CASSLQREPWNEQFF
TRBV11-2	NA	TRBJ1-1	NA	TGTGCCAGCAGCCCCCCGACAGCCATGAACACTGAAGCTTTCTTT	CASSPPTAMNTEAFF
TRBV5-4	NA	TRBJ1-1	NA	TGTGCCAGCAGCCTACCGGGTCCAGTAGGCACTGAAGCTTTCTTT	CASSLPGPVGTEAFF
TRBV5-6	NA	TRBJ2-1	NA	TGTGCCAGCAGCTTGGTGGGCAGGGGAAACAATGAGCAGTTCTTC	CASSLVGRGNNEQFF
TRBV6-6	NA	TRBJ1-6	NA	TGTGCCAGCAGCCCGCTCATCCGTAATAATTCACCCCTCCACTTT	CASSPLIRNNSPLHF
TRBV7-2	NA	TRBJ1-4	NA	TGTGCCAGCAGCCCGGGACGGGTCAATGAAAAACTGTTTTTT	CASSPGRVNEKLFF
TRBV19	NA	TRBJ1-2	NA	TGTGCCAGTGGCGGGGCAGGGAAGACCTATGGCTACACCTTC	CASGGAGKTYGYTF
TRBV5-1	TRBD2	TRBJ2-2	few	TGCGCCAGCAGCTTGCGGGGGGATAACACCGGGGAGCTGTTTTTT	CASSLRGDNTGELFF
TRBV20-1	NA	TRBJ2-7	NA	TGCAGTGCTAAGATACGGGACGAGCAGTACTTC	CSAKIRDEQYF
TRBV19	NA	TRBJ2-7	once	TGTGCCAGTAGTAACAGTGCCACCTACGAGCAGTACTTC	CASSNSATYEQYF
TRBV5-6	NA	TRBJ2-7	NA	TGTGCCAGCAGCTTTAATTCCGGGACGGGGTCATACGAGCAGTACTTC	CASSFNSGTGSYEQYF
TRBV10-3	NA	TRBJ1-5	NA	TGTGCCATCAGTGAGGCCAGGGGAAGCAATCAGCCCCAGCATTTT	CAISEARGSNQPQHF
TRBV5-1	NA	TRBJ2-3	NA	TGCGCCAGCAGCTTCCAGGGACGGGACACAGATACGCAGTATTTT	CASSFQGRDTDTQYF